The 4 T cell receptor beta chains below all came from one sample that was sequenced in a study of spatial heterogeneity in lung cancer. Study-wide findings and caveats: For expanded intratumoral alpha and beta TCRs, counts tracked tumor mutation counts.

Their target antigens are unknown. One entry per CDR3 protein results from TCRdb running MiXCR on the 5' RACE reads. This table has some 990 distinct CDR3 sequences, 30% to 40% appearing once. Time point given: sample taken at primary tumor resection. The sample was lung tumor tissue, taken at surgery. All receptors come from a male donor with early-stage non-small cell lung cancer.

This clonotype is judged large (0.1 to 1%). V usage is TRBV27 and J usage is TRBJ2-1, with 8 bases aligning to TRBD2. CDR1 and CDR2 from the germline V gene are MNHEY and SMNVEV (reference sequence). V dropped 7 bases and J dropped 5; count of bases not matched to a gene: 10. The CDR3 consists of 15 residues. The CDR3 sequence is CASTTGAAGDNEQFF. The CDR3, as DNA: TGTGCCAGCACCACGGGAGCAGCGGGGGACAATGAGCAGTTCTTC.

This clonotype ranks as large. The chain is built from TRBV20-1 and TRBJ2-1, with a weak D call TRBD1 (6 bases). With 6 bases removed from V and 0 bases from J, the gap between germline ends came to 12 bases. The CDR3 consists of 14 residues. From germline, CDR1 is DFQATT and CDR2 SNEGSKA (reference sequence). The CDR3 region has the DNA TGCAGTGCCATTGCGGACAGCTCCTACAATGAGCAGTTCTTC. Translated: CSAIADSSYNEQFF.

The genes are TRBV28 and TRBJ2-5, with TRBD1 identical over 7 bases. Germline CDR1 reads MDHEN; CDR2 reads SYDVKM. V was clipped by 5 bases and J by 4 bases; unmatched bases: 13. The CDR3 contains 16 residues. The CDR3 sequence: CASSLPSGTAAETQYF. The CDR3 DNA reads TGTGCCAGCAGTCTACCTTCCGGGACAGCCGCAGAGACCCAGTACTTC.

There are a few counts of this clonotype. This chain uses TRBV7-2 with TRBJ2-7; a possible D gene is TRBD2 (5 bases). Trimming stripped 0 bases from V and 2 bases from J, with 11 bases between. The CDR3 is made up of 15 amino acids. Germline CDR1 and CDR2: SGHTA and FQGNSA. The CDR3 reads CASSLAGAVAYEQYF. CDR3 coding DNA: TGTGCCAGCAGCTTAGCGGGAGCGGTTGCCTACGAGCAGTACTTC. The whole variable domain, remainder taken from reference TRBV7-2 and TRBJ2-7, is GAGVSQSPSNKVTEKGKDVELRCDPISGHTALYWYRQSLGQGLEFLIYFQGNSAPDKSGLPSDRFSAERTGGSVSTLTIQRTQQEDSAVYLCASSLAGAVAYEQYFGPGTRLTVT.